These 7 T cell receptor beta chains originate from one sample sequenced in a study of cytomegalovirus exposure and HLA in healthy donors. Both 60 Vbeta primers and 13 Jbeta primers went into the PCR. Some clones are missing from TCRdb's copy, which holds only in-frame ones; the method was immunoSEQ multiplex PCR. Of some 170,000 clones listed, nearly 80% are singletons. The source material was PBMCs. These receptor sequences come from a man aged 35 to 55 in good health and CMV-seropositive.

The CDR3 spells CASSKTGTGANVLTF. In DNA form, the CDR3 reads TGTGCCAGCAGCAAGACAGGGACTGGGGCCAACGTCCTGACTTTC. The rearrangement joins TRBV5-4 to TRBJ2-6, with 7 bases that match TRBD1. J lost 2 bases, V lost 4 bases, and 3 bases had no gene match. The germline V gene encodes CDR1 SGHNT and CDR2 YYREEE (reference sequence). CDR3 length: 15 residues. The whole variable domain, remainder taken from reference TRBV5-4 and TRBJ2-6, is ETGVTQSPTHLIKTRGQQVTLRCSSQSGHNTVSWYQQALGQGPQFIFQYYREEENGRGNFPPRFSGLQFPNYSSELNVNALELDDSALYLCASSKTGTGANVLTFGAGSRLTVL.

The rearrangement joins TRBV7-2 to TRBJ1-1; no definite D call. The CDR3 is made up of 13 amino acids. The germline V gene encodes CDR1 SGHTA and CDR2 FQGNSA. V lost 5 bases, J lost 4 bases, and 11 bases lay in between. CDR3 sequence reads: CASSQARGTEAFF. In nucleotides, the CDR3 is TGTGCCAGCAGCCAAGCTCGGGGCACTGAAGCTTTCTTT.

This clone was counted a single time. V is TRBV7-6 and J is TRBJ1-2; possible D gene TRBD1, 5 bases. Trimming took off 2 bases at V and 2 bases at J, with 15 bases between the two ends. The germline V gene encodes CDR1 SGHVS and CDR2 FNYEAQ. This CDR3 spans 16 amino acids. This CDR3 reads CASSLTGDSSNYGYTF. DNA of the CDR3: TGTGCCAGCAGCTTAACCGGAGACAGCTCCAACTATGGCTACACCTTC.

This clone was counted a single time. The chain is built from TRBV7-9 and TRBJ2-3; 7 positions agree with TRBD2. Trimming removed 8 bases from V and 1 base from J; junction bases left unmatched: 9. Germline CDR1 reads SEHNR; CDR2 reads FQNEAQ (reference sequence). This CDR3 is 15 amino acids long. CDR3 DNA sequence: TGTGCCAGCGGTACGGCTAGCGGAGGCACAGATACGCAGTATTTT. Its translation is CASGTASGGTDTQYF.

The V gene is TRBV5-4, the J gene TRBJ2-2, with TRBD1 matching over 7 bases. The CDR3 totals 13 residues. J gave up 7 bases and V 0 bases, and 0 bases lay outside the gene matches. Germline CDR1 and CDR2: SGHNT and YYREEE (reference sequence). CDR3 loop: CASSLGQGGELFF. CDR3 in DNA: TGTGCCAGCAGCTTGGGACAGGGCGGGGAGCTGTTTTTT.

This chain uses TRBV7-2 with TRBJ1-2, with D possibly TRBD1 on 5 matching bases. Germline loops: CDR1 SGHTA, CDR2 FQGNSA. V was cut by 5 bases and J by 4 bases, with 14 bases left in between. This CDR3 is built from 14 residues. The CDR3 DNA reads TGTGCCAGCAGCCCACAAGCGGGGGGCTATGGCTACACCTTC. This gives the protein CASSPQAGGYGYTF.

The gene calls are TRBV7-2 and TRBJ2-5; no definite D call. Trimming removed 1 base from V and 7 bases from J, with 10 bases in between. CDR3 size: 13 residues. Per the germline V gene, CDR1 is SGHTA and CDR2 is FQGNSA. The CDR3 sequence: CASSLEIIATQYF. The CDR3 DNA reads TGTGCCAGCAGCTTAGAGATTATAGCGACCCAGTACTTC.